One sample yielded the 6 T cell receptor beta chains listed below, sequenced in a study of T cell responses to AZD1222 COVID-19 vaccine (dated by TCRdb to the early 2020s). Library creation used the immunoSEQ multiplex PCR assay. In its TCRdb copy, this immuneACCESS table keeps in-frame sequences only and misses some clones. Where compared with another copy, unresolved V genes explain less than half of these, and the others have no known cause. Counted in this sample were approximately 77,000 clones; under 95% of them appeared once. Approximately 4.5% of the sample comes from the top ten. The time point label, as the study defines it: about 28 days (+/-7) after the second vaccine dose. The specimen was peripheral blood, collected 28 days after the second AZD1222 dose. Every receptor here comes from an adult who received the AZD1222 COVID-19 vaccine.

The chain has TRBV7-6 and TRBJ2-7; maybe TRBD2 (6 bases). V was shortened by 1 base and J by 6 bases, with 10 bases between the two germline ends. This CDR3 has 13 amino acids. The V gene's germline CDR1 is SGHVS and CDR2 FNYEAQ. The CDR3 DNA sequence: TGTGCCAGCAGCTTAGAGTTGGGGGGCGAGCAGTACTTC. This sequence encodes CASSLELGGEQYF.

In DNA, the CDR3 is TGTGCCAGCAGCCCGGACGCCGGGACTAGCGGCACCGGGGAGCTGTTTTTT. This sequence encodes CASSPDAGTSGTGELFF. The V gene is TRBV9, the J gene TRBJ2-2, with 11 nucleotides matching TRBD2. CDR1 and CDR2 from the germline V gene are SGDLS and YYNGEE. V dropped 4 bases and J dropped 4; count of bases not matched to a gene: 9. The CDR3 is made up of 17 amino acids.

This chain links TRBV19 with TRBJ2-1; maybe TRBD1 (5 bases). Germline CDR1 reads LNHDA; CDR2 reads SQIVND (reference sequence). Deletions cut 5 bases from V and 0 bases from J, with 23 bases between. CDR3 length: 19 residues. The CDR3 sequence: CASSLDGPTQVSSYNEQFF. The CDR3 DNA follows: TGTGCCAGTAGTCTCGATGGGCCGACACAGGTTAGCTCCTACAATGAGCAGTTCTTC.

This chain links TRBV19 with TRBJ2-5, with D perhaps TRBD2 (5 bases). V dropped 1 base and J dropped 4 bases, with 7 bases sitting between them. This CDR3 spans 13 amino acids. Germline values: CDR1 LNHDA, CDR2 SQIVND (reference sequence). CDR3 sequence: CASSIVRGETQYF. For the CDR3, the DNA is TGTGCCAGTAGTATAGTTCGGGGAGAGACCCAGTACTTC.

This clone was counted only a few times. The chain carries TRBV5-1 and TRBJ2-7; D is perhaps TRBD2 (5 bases). The CDR3 spans 14 residues. The V end was cut by 0 bases, the J end by 0 bases, with 7 bases between. Germline values: CDR1 SGHRS, CDR2 YFSETQ. CDR3 in amino acids: CASSLGGSSYEQYF. CDR3 nucleotide sequence: TGCGCCAGCAGCTTGGGTGGGAGCTCCTACGAGCAGTACTTC.

The chain links TRBV7-8 to TRBJ1-2; D ambiguous. The CDR3 has 15 residues. Deletions cut 2 bases from V and 0 bases from J, with 10 bases between. Germline V gene sequence: CDR1 SGHVS, CDR2 FQNEAQ. The CDR3 bases are TGTGCCAGCAGCTTACGGCGGGGAGCTAACTATGGCTACACCTTC. It yields the protein CASSLRRGANYGYTF.